The source of this TCR beta chain is a study of blood T cells in healthy people across ages. The table lists this clonotype with a few counts. Its antigen remains unidentified. CDR3 length equals 13 residues. V shed 3 bases, J shed 6 bases, and the junction held 4 bases outside the gene matches. CDR1 and CDR2 (germline): SQVTM, ANQGSEA. Russia was home to the donors, healthy Caucasian individuals aged about 6 to 90. Broader study findings: Naive T cell percentage by flow cytometry tracked strongly with beta diversity.

Together with a sample-barcoded 5' primer, a J-beta primer mix was included in a second PCR lasting about 7 to 12 cycles. TCRdb ran MiXCR on the 5' RACE reads and lists one entry per CDR3 protein. The sample lists roughly 500,000 distinct CDR3 sequences; 25% to 30% were seen once. V is TRBV29-1 and J is TRBJ2-7, with 11 nucleotides matching TRBD1. The sequenced material came from blood. The clonotype was recovered from a woman in her 70s in good health. This CDR3 is CSVDPGQGAEQYF. DNA for the CDR3: TGCAGCGTTGATCCCGGACAGGGGGCCGAGCAGTACTTC.